The rows below give T cell receptor beta chains drawn from one sample of a study of T cells after yellow fever vaccination. MiXCR, applied by TCRdb to the 5' RACE reads, yields one record per CDR3 protein. Counted here are 200,000 to 300,000 distinct CDR3 sequences, approximately 3.8% occurring once; the ten biggest clones make up around 19%. Sequences were derived from PBMCs, sampled 15 days after the yellow fever booster vaccination. These receptors were collected from a man aged 18 to 30 who received the YFV17D yellow fever vaccine. The CDR3 runs from the conserved cysteine through the conserved F or W. The D gene is left open where the match is weak. Clone size is stated in some rows and not others, as once, few, many or a class when expanded.

j_call clone_size d_call v_call cdr3_nt cdr3_aa
TRBJ1-5 many TRBD1 TRBV18 TGTGCCAGCTCACCTTCGCAGGGGGAAGTTCAGCCCCAGCATTTT CASSPSQGEVQPQHF
TRBJ2-3 many TRBD2 TRBV2 TGTGCCAGCAGGGATCGGACTAGCGGGGGGGCTTCACGAGATACGCAGTATTTT CASRDRTSGGASRDTQYF
TRBJ2-3 many TRBD2 TRBV4-3 TGCGCCAGCAGCCAAGATCGGCGACTAGCGGGGCTCGAGGGAGATACGCAGTATTTT CASSQDRRLAGLEGDTQYF
TRBJ2-2 NA TRBD2 TRBV5-1 TGCGCCAGCAGCCGACTAGCGGGGGCCGACACCGGGGAGCTGTTTTTT CASSRLAGADTGELFF
TRBJ1-5 many TRBD1 TRBV12-3/TRBV12-4 TGTGCCAGCAGTCTGACAGGGATTCAGCCCCAGCATTTT CASSLTGIQPQHF
TRBJ1-4 many NA TRBV7-9 TGTGCCAGCAGCTTAGAGGGCTCCGGCGAAAAACTGTTTTTT CASSLEGSGEKLFF
TRBJ2-5 many NA TRBV7-2 TGTGCCAGCAGCTTAGTAACGGGGGAAGAGACCCAGTACTTC CASSLVTGEETQYF
TRBJ2-5 many TRBD2 TRBV4-1 TGCGCCAGCAGCCTCCGCCTAGCGGGGGGGATTCAAGAGACCCAGTACTTC CASSLRLAGGIQETQYF
TRBJ1-5 many NA TRBV9 TGTGCCAGCAGCACCGATGGACAATTCGGTCAGCCCCAGCATTTT CASSTDGQFGQPQHF
TRBJ2-5 many NA TRBV9 TGTGCCAGCAGCGTGGGCCAGATAGAGACCCAGTACTTC CASSVGQIETQYF
TRBJ2-2 many TRBD1 TRBV5-5 TGTGCCAGCAGCTTGTGGCCAGGGGGACAGGGGGCGACCGGGGAGCTGTTTTTT CASSLWPGGQGATGELFF
TRBJ2-3 many NA TRBV12-3/TRBV12-4 TGTGCCAGCAGTTTGACCCTTTCTAGGGCAGATACGCAGTATTTT CASSLTLSRADTQYF
TRBJ1-2 many NA TRBV29-1 TGCAGCGTTACCCGGGAAATGGGCTATGGCTACACCTTC CSVTREMGYGYTF
TRBJ1-5 many NA TRBV7-2 TGTGCCAGCAGCTTAGGCCCCAAGGGTCAGCCCCAGCATTTT CASSLGPKGQPQHF
TRBJ1-2 many NA TRBV5-1 TGCGCCAGCAGCTTGATACAGGGTGGTTATGGCTACACCTTC CASSLIQGGYGYTF
TRBJ1-4 many NA TRBV5-1 TGCGCCAGCAGCTTAAGCGTACCTAATGAAAAACTGTTTTTT CASSLSVPNEKLFF
TRBJ2-1 few TRBD2 TRBV6-5 TGTGCCAGCGTGAGACTAGCGGGGGCGAGGGATAATGAGCAGTTCTTC CASVRLAGARDNEQFF
TRBJ2-2 many NA TRBV7-8 TGTGCCAGCAGCCCCCAGCCATACACCGGGGAGCTGTTTTTT CASSPQPYTGELFF
TRBJ2-1 many TRBD2 TRBV20-1 TGCAGTGCTAAAGGACTAGCGGGGGTATTCCCCTACAATGAGCAGTTCTTC CSAKGLAGVFPYNEQFF
TRBJ2-5 many NA TRBV20-1 TGCAGTGCATTCGCGGGGCCGTCGGAGACCCAGTACTTC CSAFAGPSETQYF
TRBJ2-2 many NA TRBV18 TGTGCCAGCAGCCCTAGGACCGGGGAGCTGTTTTTT CASSPRTGELFF
TRBJ1-5 many NA TRBV5-1 TGCGCCAGCAGGAAGGGGAATGAGCCCCAGCATTTT CASRKGNEPQHF
TRBJ1-3 many NA TRBV5-1 TGCGCCAGCAGCTTGGATAGAGGAAACACCATATATTTT CASSLDRGNTIYF
TRBJ2-1 many NA TRBV4-3 TGCGCCAGCAGCCAAGATCGGCGGAAGTACAATGAGCAGTTCTTC CASSQDRRKYNEQFF
TRBJ1-5 many NA TRBV29-1 TGCAGCGTTGAAACCCTAGAGAGGTCCCAGCATTTT CSVETLERSQHF
TRBJ1-4 many NA TRBV11-2 TGTGCCAGCAGCCAGAAGAAACTGGCTAATGAAAAACTGTTTTTT CASSQKKLANEKLFF
TRBJ2-2 many TRBD1 TRBV12-3/TRBV12-4 TGTGCCAGCGCGGGACAGGGGGGCCCCGGGGAGCTGTTTTTT CASAGQGGPGELFF